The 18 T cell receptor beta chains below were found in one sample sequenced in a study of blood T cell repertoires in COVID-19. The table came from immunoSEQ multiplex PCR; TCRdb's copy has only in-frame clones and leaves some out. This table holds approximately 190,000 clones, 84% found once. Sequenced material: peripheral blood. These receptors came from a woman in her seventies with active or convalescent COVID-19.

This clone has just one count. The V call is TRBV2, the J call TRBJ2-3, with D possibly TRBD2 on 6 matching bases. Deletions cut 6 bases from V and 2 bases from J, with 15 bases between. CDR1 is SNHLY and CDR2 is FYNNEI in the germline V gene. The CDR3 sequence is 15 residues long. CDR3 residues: CASRGWGRSTDTQYF. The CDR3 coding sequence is TGTGCCAGCAGAGGTTGGGGGAGGTCCACAGATACGCAGTATTTT.

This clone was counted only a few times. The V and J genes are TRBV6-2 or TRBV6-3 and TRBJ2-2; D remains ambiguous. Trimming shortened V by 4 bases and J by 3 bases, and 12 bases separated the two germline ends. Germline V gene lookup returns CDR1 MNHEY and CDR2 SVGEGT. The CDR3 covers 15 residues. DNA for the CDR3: TGTGCCAGCAGTTCGATTCGGCAGGACACCGGGGAGCTGTTTTTT. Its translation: CASSSIRQDTGELFF.

The CDR3 DNA is TGTGCCAGCAGCTTGGGGCCGGGACAGGGGTACGAGCAGTACTTC. Translated: CASSLGPGQGYEQYF. The chain carries TRBV5-5 and TRBJ2-7; 10 bases agree with TRBD1. This CDR3 region has 15 residues. From germline, CDR1 is SGHKS and CDR2 YYEKEE (reference sequence). V was pared by 0 bases and J by 4 bases, with 4 bases of the junction left unmatched.

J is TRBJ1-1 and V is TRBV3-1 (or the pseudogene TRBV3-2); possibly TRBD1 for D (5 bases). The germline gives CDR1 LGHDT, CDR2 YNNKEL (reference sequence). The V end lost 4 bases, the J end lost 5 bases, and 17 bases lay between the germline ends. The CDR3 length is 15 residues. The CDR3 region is CASSRRGGEGTEAFF. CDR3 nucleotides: TGTGCCAGCAGCCGCCGTGGGGGGGAAGGGACTGAAGCTTTCTTT.

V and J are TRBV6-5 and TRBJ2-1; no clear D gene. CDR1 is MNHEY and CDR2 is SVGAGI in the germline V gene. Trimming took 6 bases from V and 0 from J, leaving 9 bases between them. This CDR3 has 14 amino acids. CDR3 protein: CASRPLSSYNEQFF. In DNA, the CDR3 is TGTGCCAGCAGACCGCTGAGCTCCTACAATGAGCAGTTCTTC.

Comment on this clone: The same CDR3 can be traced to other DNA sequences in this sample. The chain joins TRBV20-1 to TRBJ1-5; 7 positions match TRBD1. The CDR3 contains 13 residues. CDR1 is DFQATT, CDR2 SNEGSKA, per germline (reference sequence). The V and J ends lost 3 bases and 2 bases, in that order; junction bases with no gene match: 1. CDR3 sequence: CSASDRGNQPQHF. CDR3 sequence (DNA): TGCAGTGCTAGTGACAGGGGCAATCAGCCCCAGCATTTT.

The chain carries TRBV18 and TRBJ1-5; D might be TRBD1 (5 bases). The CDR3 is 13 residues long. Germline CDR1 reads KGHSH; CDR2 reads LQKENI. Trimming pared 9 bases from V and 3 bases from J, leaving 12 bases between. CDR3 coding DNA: TGTGCCAGTCAACAGGCGAACAATCAGCCCCAGCATTTT. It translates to CASQQANNQPQHF.

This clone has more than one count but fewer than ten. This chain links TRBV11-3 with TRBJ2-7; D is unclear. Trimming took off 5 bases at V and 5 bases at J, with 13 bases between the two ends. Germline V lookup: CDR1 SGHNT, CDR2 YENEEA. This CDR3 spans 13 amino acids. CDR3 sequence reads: CASSHYGEHEQYF. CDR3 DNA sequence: TGTGCCAGCAGCCATTACGGTGAACACGAGCAGTACTTC. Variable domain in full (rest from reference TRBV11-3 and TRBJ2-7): EAGVVQSPRYKIIEKKQPVAFWCNPISGHNTLYWYLQNLGQGPELLIRYENEEAVDDSQLPKDRFSAERLKGVDSTLKIQPAELGDSAVYLCASSHYGEHEQYFGPGTRLTVT.

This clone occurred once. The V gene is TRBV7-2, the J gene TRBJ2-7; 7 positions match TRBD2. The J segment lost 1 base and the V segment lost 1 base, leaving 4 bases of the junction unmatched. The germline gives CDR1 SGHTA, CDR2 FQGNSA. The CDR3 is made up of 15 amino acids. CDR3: CASSLVSSGSYEQYF. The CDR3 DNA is TGTGCCAGCAGCTTAGTGTCTAGCGGTTCCTACGAGCAGTACTTC. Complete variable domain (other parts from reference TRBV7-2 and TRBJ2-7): GAGVSQSPSNKVTEKGKDVELRCDPISGHTALYWYRQSLGQGLEFLIYFQGNSAPDKSGLPSDRFSAERTGGSVSTLTIQRTQQEDSAVYLCASSLVSSGSYEQYFGPGTRLTVT.

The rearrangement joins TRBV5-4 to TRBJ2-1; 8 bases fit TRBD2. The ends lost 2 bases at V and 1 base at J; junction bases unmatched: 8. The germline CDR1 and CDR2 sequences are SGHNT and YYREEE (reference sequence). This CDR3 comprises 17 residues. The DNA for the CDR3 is TGTGCCAGCAGCTTAGGAGCGGGAGTGGGTTCCTACAATGAGCAGTTCTTC. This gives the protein CASSLGAGVGSYNEQFF.

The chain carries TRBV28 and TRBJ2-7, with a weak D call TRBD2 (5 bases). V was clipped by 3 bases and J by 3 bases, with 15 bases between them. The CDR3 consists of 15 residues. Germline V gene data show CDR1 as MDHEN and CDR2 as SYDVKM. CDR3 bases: TGTGCCAGCAGTTTTGGGCCGACGGGAAGCTACGAGCAGTACTTC. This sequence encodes CASSFGPTGSYEQYF.

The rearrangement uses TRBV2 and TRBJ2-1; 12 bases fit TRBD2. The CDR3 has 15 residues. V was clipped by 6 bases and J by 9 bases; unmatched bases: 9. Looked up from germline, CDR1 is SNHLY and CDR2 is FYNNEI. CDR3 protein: CASRRTSGNGGEQFF. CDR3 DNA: TGTGCCAGCAGAAGGACTAGCGGGAATGGAGGTGAGCAGTTCTTC.

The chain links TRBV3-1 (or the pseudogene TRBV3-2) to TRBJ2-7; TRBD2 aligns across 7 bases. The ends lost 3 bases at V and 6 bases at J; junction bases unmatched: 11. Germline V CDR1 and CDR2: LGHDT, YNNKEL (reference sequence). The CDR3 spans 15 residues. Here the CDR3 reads CASSHGAGVVAEQYF. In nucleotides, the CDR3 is TGTGCCAGCAGCCACGGCGCGGGAGTGGTAGCCGAGCAGTACTTC.

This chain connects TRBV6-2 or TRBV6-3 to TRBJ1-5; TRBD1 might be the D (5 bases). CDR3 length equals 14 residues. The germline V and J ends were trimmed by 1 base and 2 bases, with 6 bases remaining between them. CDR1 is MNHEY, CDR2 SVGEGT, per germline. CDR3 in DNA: TGTGCCAGCAGTTACTGGGGGGGCAATCAGCCCCAGCATTTT. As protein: CASSYWGGNQPQHF.

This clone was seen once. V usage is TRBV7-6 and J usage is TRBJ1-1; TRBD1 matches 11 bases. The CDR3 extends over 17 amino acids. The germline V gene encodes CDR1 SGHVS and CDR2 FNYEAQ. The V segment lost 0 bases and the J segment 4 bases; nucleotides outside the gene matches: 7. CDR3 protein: CASSLAPGQGGITEAFF. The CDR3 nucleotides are TGTGCCAGCAGCTTAGCACCGGGACAGGGGGGAATCACTGAAGCTTTCTTT.

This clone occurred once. DNA for the CDR3: TGTGCCAGCAGTCCCCTCATGAGGGACAGGGGTGTCAATGAGCAGTTCTTC. This encodes CASSPLMRDRGVNEQFF. This chain uses TRBV2 with TRBJ2-1; 10 bases fit TRBD1. Germline V CDR1 and CDR2: SNHLY, FYNNEI. V lost 5 bases and J lost 6; bases outside the gene matches: 13. The length of the CDR3 is 17 residues.

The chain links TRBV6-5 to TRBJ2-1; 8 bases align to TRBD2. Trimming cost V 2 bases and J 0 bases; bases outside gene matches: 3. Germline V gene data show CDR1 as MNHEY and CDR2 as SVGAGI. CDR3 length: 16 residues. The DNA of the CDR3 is TGTGCCAGCAGTTACCCCCGGGGGGGCTCCTACAATGAGCAGTTCTTC. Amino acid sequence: CASSYPRGGSYNEQFF.

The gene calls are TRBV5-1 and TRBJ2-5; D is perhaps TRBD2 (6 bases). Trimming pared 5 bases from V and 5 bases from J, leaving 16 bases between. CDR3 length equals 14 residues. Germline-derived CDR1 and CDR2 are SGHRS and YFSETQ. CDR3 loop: CASRRDASMETQYF. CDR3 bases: TGCGCCAGCAGGCGGGACGCCTCAATGGAGACCCAGTACTTC.